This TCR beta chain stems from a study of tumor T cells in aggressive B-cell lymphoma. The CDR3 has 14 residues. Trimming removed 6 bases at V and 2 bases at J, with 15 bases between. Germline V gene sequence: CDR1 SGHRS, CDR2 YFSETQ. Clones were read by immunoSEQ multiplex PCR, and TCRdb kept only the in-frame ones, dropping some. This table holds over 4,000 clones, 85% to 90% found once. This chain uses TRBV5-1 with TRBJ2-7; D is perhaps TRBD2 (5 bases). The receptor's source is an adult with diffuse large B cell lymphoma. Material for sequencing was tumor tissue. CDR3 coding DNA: TGCGCCAGCAATAGCCCCGAGGGCCCCTACGAGCAGTACTTC. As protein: CASNSPEGPYEQYF. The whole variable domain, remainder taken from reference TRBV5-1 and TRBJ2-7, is KAGVTQTPRYLIKTRGQQVTLSCSPISGHRSVSWYQQTPGQGLQFLFEYFSETQRNKGNFPGRFSGRQFSNSRSEMNVSTLELGDSALYLCASNSPEGPYEQYFGPGTRLTVT.